These 25 T cell receptor beta chains were all obtained from the same sample, sequenced in a study of T cells in Graves' hyperthyroidism and ophthalmopathy. Amplified TCR beta CDR3 regions came from RNA transcripts. RT-PCR in the first round (using the HTBI primer set) targeted the TCR CDR3. TCRdb independently ran MiXCR on the multiplex PCR reads; one entry per CDR3 protein. The sample yields roughly 500,000 distinct CDR3 sequences, approximately 23% seen once. Sequenced sample: blood. The receptors were sampled from a woman between 65 and 79 years old with Graves' ophthalmopathy.

The J gene is TRBJ2-7, the V gene TRBV28; TRBD2 aligns across 10 bases. CDR3 length equals 15 residues. V lost 3 bases to trimming and J lost 0 bases; unmatched junction nucleotides: 2. In germline, CDR1 is MDHEN, CDR2 SYDVKM. The CDR3 region has the DNA TGTGCCAGCAGTTTCCCTAGCGGGAGCTCCTACGAGCAGTACTTC. Its protein is CASSFPSGSSYEQYF.

This clonotype was found many times. The rearrangement uses TRBV28 and TRBJ2-1; 10 positions match TRBD2. V shed 7 bases and J 6 bases; nucleotides not matched to a gene: 9. Germline-derived CDR1 and CDR2 are MDHEN and SYDVKM. CDR3 size: 15 residues. Here the CDR3 DNA reads TGTGCCAGCACCGAGCTAGCGGGAGTCGGCAATGAGCAGTTCTTC. Translating gives CASTELAGVGNEQFF.

This clonotype has ten or more counts. CDR3 sequence (DNA): TGTGCCAGCAGCTACTCCGGGCAGCCTCACTATGGCTACACCTTC. Translating gives CASSYSGQPHYGYTF. The chain links TRBV7-2 to TRBJ1-2; D unclear. V dropped 4 bases and J dropped 3 bases, with 15 bases sitting between them. Germline V gene sequence: CDR1 SGHTA, CDR2 FQGNSA. This CDR3 spans 15 amino acids.

With respect to this clonotype: At one end the junction does not follow the germline gene, possibly because of a read error. The J gene is TRBJ2-6, the V gene TRBV30; a weak D match, TRBD1 (5 bases). The CDR3 runs 13 residues. Germline CDR1 reads GTSNPN; CDR2 reads SVGIG (reference sequence). The CDR3 loop reads CAWSKGGANVPTF. The CDR3 coding sequence is TGTGCCTGGTCCAAGGGTGGGGCCAACGTCCCGACTTTC. Full variable domain (rest looked up from reference TRBV30 and TRBJ2-6): SQTIHQWPATLVQPVGSPLSLECTVEGTSNPNLYWYRQAAGRGLQLLFYSVGIGQISSEVPQNLSASRPQDRQFILSSKKLLLSDSGFYLCAWSKGGANVPTFGAGSRLTVL.

This clonotype showed up just a few times. This chain joins TRBV30 and TRBJ1-2; 9 bases agree with TRBD1. With 4 bases clipped from V and 0 bases from J, the junction kept 6 bases outside the gene matches. The germline V gene encodes CDR1 GTSNPN and CDR2 SVGIG (reference sequence). The CDR3 spans 15 residues. This CDR3 is CAWTWGTGSNYGYTF. Here the CDR3 DNA reads TGTGCCTGGACGTGGGGGACAGGGTCTAACTATGGCTACACCTTC.

Only a few counts were recorded for this clonotype. This sequence may be a read error, since a much larger clone differs from it by one base. V gene TRBV12-3 or TRBV12-4 combines with J gene TRBJ2-5; tentative D call: TRBD1 (5 bases). V was trimmed by 3 bases and J by 2 bases, leaving 7 bases between them. The CDR3 contains 13 residues. The CDR3 loop reads CASSLRQQETQYF. The CDR3 coding sequence is TGTGCCAGCAGTTTGCGACAGCAAGAGACCCAGTACTTC.

V is TRBV30 and J is TRBJ1-6; TRBD1 agrees at 8 bases. The CDR3 extends over 14 amino acids. Germline assignment: CDR1 GTSNPN and CDR2 SVGIG (reference sequence). V shed 5 bases and J 9 bases; nucleotides not matched to a gene: 9. CDR3: CAWAGQGRGSPLHF. CDR3 coding DNA: TGTGCCTGGGCTGGACAGGGTCGGGGTTCACCCCTCCACTTT. The whole variable domain, filled in from reference TRBV30 and TRBJ1-6, reads SQTIHQWPATLVQPVGSPLSLECTVEGTSNPNLYWYRQAAGRGLQLLFYSVGIGQISSEVPQNLSASRPQDRQFILSSKKLLLSDSGFYLCAWAGQGRGSPLHFGNGTRLTVT.

CDR3 DNA: TGTGCCGGCACAGGGGGCACAGATACGCAGTATTTT. Protein sequence: CAGTGGTDTQYF. The chain joins TRBV18 to TRBJ2-3; 7 nucleotides match TRBD1. CDR3 length: 12 amino acids. The junction had 3 bases not matched to a gene; V was cut back by 11 bases and J by 1 base. Germline V gene sequence: CDR1 KGHSH, CDR2 LQKENI. Complete variable domain (other parts from reference TRBV18 and TRBJ2-3): NAGVMQNPRHLVRRRGQEARLRCSPMKGHSHVYWYRQLPEEGLKFMVYLQKENIIDESGMPKERFSAEFPKEGPSILRIQQVVRGDSAAYFCAGTGGTDTQYFGPGTRLTVL.

This clonotype was observed many times. V usage is TRBV2 and J usage is TRBJ2-1, with a weak D call TRBD2 (6 bases). The V end lost 5 bases, the J end lost 5 bases, and 16 bases lay between the germline ends. The germline CDR1 and CDR2 sequences are SNHLY and FYNNEI. The CDR3 is 15 residues long. The CDR3 loop is CASSQEGLLDNEQFF. The CDR3 coding sequence is TGTGCCAGCAGTCAGGAGGGCCTGTTAGACAATGAGCAGTTCTTC.

The chain couples TRBV2 to TRBJ2-3; no firm D call. Looked up from germline, CDR1 is SNHLY and CDR2 is FYNNEI. With 7 bases removed from V and 4 bases from J, the gap between germline ends came to 6 bases. The CDR3 totals 11 residues. The CDR3 DNA sequence: TGTGCCAGCAAACCTCCAGATACGCAGTATTTT. It encodes CASKPPDTQYF.

V and J are TRBV20-1 and TRBJ1-2; 7 bases match TRBD1. The CDR3 length is 15 residues. From germline, CDR1 is DFQATT and CDR2 SNEGSKA (reference sequence). With 4 bases clipped from V and 4 bases from J, the junction kept 12 bases outside the gene matches. CDR3 amino acids: CSAIPAGGISYGYTF. CDR3 nucleotide sequence: TGCAGTGCTATTCCGGCAGGGGGAATAAGCTATGGCTACACCTTC.

This clonotype came up many times. This chain uses TRBV5-1 with TRBJ2-3; a weak D match, TRBD2 (6 bases). This CDR3 comprises 15 residues. Germline CDR1 reads SGHRS; CDR2 reads YFSETQ. With 2 bases removed from V and 5 bases from J, the gap between germline ends came to 15 bases. In DNA form, the CDR3 reads TGCGCCAGCAGCTTAACCGGGAGTAGAGGAGATACGCAGTATTTT. It translates to CASSLTGSRGDTQYF. The full variable domain, with the rest looked up from reference TRBV5-1 and TRBJ2-3, is KAGVTQTPRYLIKTRGQQVTLSCSPISGHRSVSWYQQTPGQGLQFLFEYFSETQRNKGNFPGRFSGRQFSNSRSEMNVSTLELGDSALYLCASSLTGSRGDTQYFGPGTRLTVL.

This clonotype was counted ten times or more. The V gene is TRBV12-3 or TRBV12-4, the J gene TRBJ2-7, with 9 bases matching TRBD2. This CDR3 comprises 15 residues. The junction had 12 bases not matched to a gene; V was cut back by 6 bases and J by 6 bases. This CDR3 is CASRSGTSLSPEQYF. CDR3 in DNA: TGTGCCAGCAGGTCCGGGACTAGCCTTTCCCCCGAGCAGTACTTC.

This clonotype was found a few times. The chain links TRBV7-9 to TRBJ2-7, with D uncertain. Germline lookup yields CDR1 SEHNR and CDR2 FQNEAQ (reference sequence). Trimming shortened V by 2 bases and J by 2 bases, and 13 bases separated the two germline ends. The CDR3 is made up of 15 amino acids. The CDR3 DNA sequence: TGTGCCAGCAGCTTACCACTCATCCCGCCCTACGAGCAGTACTTC. As protein: CASSLPLIPPYEQYF. The complete variable domain, with remaining parts taken from reference TRBV7-9 and TRBJ2-7, reads DTGVSQNPRHKITKRGQNVTFRCDPISEHNRLYWYRQTLGQGPEFLTYFQNEAQLEKSRLLSDRFSAERPKGSFSTLEIQRTEQGDSAMYLCASSLPLIPPYEQYFGPGTRLTVT.

This clonotype has at least ten counts. This chain links TRBV10-1 with TRBJ2-2; D remains unclear. The length of the CDR3 is 13 residues. CDR1 is WNHNN, CDR2 SYGVQD, per germline (reference sequence). The V gene lost 3 bases and the J gene lost 4 bases, with 6 bases spanning the gap. CDR3 nucleotides: TGCGCCAGCAGTGACAGATTCACCGGGGAGCTGTTTTTT. Translation: CASSDRFTGELFF.

Only a few counts were recorded for this clonotype. V and J are TRBV5-1 and TRBJ2-7; tentatively, D is TRBD1 (5 bases). V was trimmed by 4 bases and J by 8 bases, leaving 22 bases between them. Germline lookup yields CDR1 SGHRS and CDR2 YFSETQ. The CDR3 extends over 15 amino acids. The CDR3 loop is CASSQEWWTSTKQYF. The CDR3 DNA is TGCGCCAGCAGCCAAGAATGGTGGACATCTACGAAGCAGTACTTC. The variable domain in full, completed from reference TRBV5-1 and TRBJ2-7, reads KAGVTQTPRYLIKTRGQQVTLSCSPISGHRSVSWYQQTPGQGLQFLFEYFSETQRNKGNFPGRFSGRQFSNSRSEMNVSTLELGDSALYLCASSQEWWTSTKQYFGPGTRLTVT.

The rearrangement uses TRBV2 and TRBJ2-2, with unresolved D. V dropped 0 bases and J dropped 9 bases, with 14 bases sitting between them. Germline V gene data show CDR1 as SNHLY and CDR2 as FYNNEI. The CDR3 consists of 15 residues. CDR3 DNA: TGTGCCAGCAGTGAAGCGCGGCAGACTCGCAGGGAGCTGTTTTTT. Residues: CASSEARQTRRELFF.

This clonotype has only a few counts. The chain is built from TRBV29-1 and TRBJ2-7; the D gene is possibly TRBD1 (5 bases). CDR1 and CDR2 from the germline V gene are SQVTM and ANQGSEA. CDR3 length: 12 amino acids. Trimming pared 4 bases from V and 1 base from J, leaving 8 bases between. The CDR3 DNA sequence: TGCAGCGTTGGGGCAGGGTCCTACGAGCAGTACTTC. Translating gives CSVGAGSYEQYF.

Ten or more counts support this clonotype. The V call is TRBV7-2, the J call TRBJ2-2, with D possibly TRBD2 on 7 matching bases. V lost 6 bases and J 3 bases, leaving 14 bases between the germline ends. In germline, CDR1 is SGHTA, CDR2 FQGNSA. The CDR3 is 15 amino acids. CDR3 sequence (DNA): TGTGCCAGCAGGACGGGGGGCGCTTACACCGGGGAGCTGTTTTTT. This sequence encodes CASRTGGAYTGELFF.

This clonotype showed up just a few times. The rearrangement joins TRBV30 to TRBJ2-7; D not resolved. CDR1 is GTSNPN and CDR2 is SVGIG in the germline V gene (reference sequence). CDR3 length: 12 residues. Deletions cut 6 bases from V and 0 bases from J, with 9 bases between. In DNA, the CDR3 is TGTGCCTGTCTCCAGAGCTCCTACGAGCAGTACTTC. Amino acid sequence: CACLQSSYEQYF.

This clonotype was recorded at least ten times. V usage is TRBV30 and J usage is TRBJ1-2; D is perhaps TRBD1 (6 bases). CDR1 GTSNPN and CDR2 SVGIG come from the germline V gene (reference sequence). V lost 5 bases and J lost 2, with 15 bases in between. This CDR3 comprises 14 residues. The CDR3 reads CAWGRGPSNYGYTF. The CDR3 nucleotides read TGTGCCTGGGGCAGGGGCCCTTCCAACTATGGCTACACCTTC.

The chain recombines TRBV28 with TRBJ2-7, with TRBD2 matching over 8 bases. The germline V gene encodes CDR1 MDHEN and CDR2 SYDVKM. The length of the CDR3 is 13 residues. The V gene end was trimmed by 6 bases and the J gene end by 2 bases; junction bases not matched to a gene: 3. The CDR3 protein is CASRPGGAYEQYF. The CDR3, as DNA: TGTGCCAGCAGGCCGGGGGGGGCCTACGAGCAGTACTTC.

This clonotype turned up a few times. The genes are TRBV28 and TRBJ1-5; TRBD1 might be the D (5 bases). The V end was cut by 4 bases, the J end by 2 bases, with 9 bases between. CDR1 is MDHEN, CDR2 SYDVKM, per germline. CDR3 size: 14 residues. CDR3 region: CASSYGGGNQPQHF. The CDR3 DNA follows: TGTGCCAGCAGTTACGGGGGGGGCAATCAGCCCCAGCATTTT.

This clonotype was seen only a few times. J is TRBJ2-2 and V is TRBV15, with TRBD1 as a possible D gene (5 bases). Germline CDR1 is LNHNV and CDR2 is YYDKDF (reference sequence). Trimming took 1 base from V and 1 from J, leaving 10 bases between them. There are 16 residues in the CDR3. CDR3 loop: CATSRVRTKNTGELFF. In DNA form, the CDR3 reads TGTGCCACCAGCAGAGTGCGGACAAAGAACACCGGGGAGCTGTTTTTT.

This clonotype was recorded many times. The chain recombines TRBV2 with TRBJ2-1; TRBD2 matches at 7 bases. Looked up from germline, CDR1 is SNHLY and CDR2 is FYNNEI. The CDR3 contains 14 residues. Unmatched junction bases numbered 12, after V lost 7 bases and J lost 9 bases. This CDR3 is CASKQISGNGEQFF. The DNA for the CDR3 is TGTGCCAGCAAGCAAATAAGCGGGAATGGTGAGCAGTTCTTC.